One and the same sample provided the 4 T cell receptor beta chains below, sequenced in a study of blood T cells in healthy people across ages (dated by TCRdb to 2014 to 2015). Receptors were amplified or captured by 5' RACE. TCRdb shows the sequencer as Illumina HiSeq 2500. A second PCR of roughly 7 to 12 cycles was run with a J-beta primer mix and a sample-barcoded 5' primer. The public reads were quality trimmed at Q25 with fastp and then assembled into clones with MiXCR by TCRdb, keeping productive beta chains. Rows with a matching CDR3 protein are joined into one entry that keeps the most common DNA and genes. Here the sample has about 1.1 million distinct CDR3 sequences; 30% to 40% occur a single time. The top ten clones comprise around 12% of the sample. The specimen sequenced was blood. The receptors originated from a man between 18 and 35 years old in good health.

Of note for this clonotype: The junction departs from the called germline gene at one end, perhaps through a read error. The V and J genes are TRBV3-1 and TRBJ1-2; D is unclear. The germline V gene encodes CDR1 LGHDT and CDR2 YNNKEL (reference sequence). The CDR3 loop spans 14 amino acids. The CDR3 here is CASSPGRMNYGDTF. In DNA form, the CDR3 reads TGTGCCAGCAGCCCCGGACGGATGAACTATGGCGACACCTTC.

This clonotype was seen a handful of times. The CDR3 nucleotides are TGTGCCAGCAGCGGGACAGGGTACTATGGCTACACCTTC. Its translation: CASSGTGYYGYTF. The rearrangement uses TRBV5-6 and TRBJ1-2; 9 nucleotides line up with TRBD1. The CDR3 consists of 13 residues. The J segment lost 3 bases and the V segment lost 4 bases, leaving 1 base of the junction unmatched. The germline CDR1 and CDR2 sequences are SGHDT and YYEEEE.

In DNA form, the CDR3 reads TGTGCCAGCAGTTTCAATCCGGGACAGGACGTTAATGAAAAACTGTTTTTT. Translating gives CASSFNPGQDVNEKLFF. The genes are TRBV6-6 and TRBJ1-4, with 8 bases matching TRBD1. CDR1 is MNHNY and CDR2 is SVGAGI in the germline V gene (reference sequence). After removal of 4 bases from V and 4 bases from J, the junction contained 11 bases not matched to a gene. The CDR3 has 17 residues.

The J gene is TRBJ1-1, the V gene TRBV6-2 or TRBV6-3, with no clear D. The CDR3 has 12 amino acids. The germline V and J ends were trimmed by 2 bases and 10 bases, with 11 bases remaining between them. Germline loops: CDR1 MNHEY, CDR2 SVGEGT. CDR3 amino acids: CASSYQGRGAFF. The CDR3 coding sequence is TGTGCCAGCAGTTACCAAGGACGGGGAGCTTTCTTT.